The following is a TCR beta chain sequence with its context. Antigen specificity is unknown. The CDR3 length is 15 residues. Germline V lookup: CDR1 MGHDK, CDR2 SYGVNS. J was trimmed by 5 bases and V by 5 bases; bases with no gene match: 12. This record belongs to a study of shared clonotypes between healthy human individuals. Study findings and constraints: Across subsets, estimated richness was generally greater for naive than for memory populations. Some clonotypes were shared by all four sorted-subset donors, while others were not shared. The non-shared ones had lower generation probabilities than the shared ones.

An assay was performed, and its level was deep. Template for every sorted-subset replicate PCR totaled roughly 200 ng DNA, tens of thousands of T cell genomes. Assay used: immunoSEQ multiplex PCR; TCRdb lists only in-frame clones, some missing. Altogether 780,000 or so clones are present, approximately 72% being singletons, with the ten largest covering under 2%. The chain uses TRBV25-1 and TRBJ2-7; 7 positions match TRBD1. The clonotype comes from a woman aged 25 to 39 in good health. Sequencing was performed on memory CD4+ T cells sorted from blood. Subset indicated: CD45RA-negative fraction. The CDR3 nucleotides read TGTGCCAGCAGTCCCCAGGGACAGTCGGTCCACGAGCAGTACTTC. The encoded protein is CASSPQGQSVHEQYF.